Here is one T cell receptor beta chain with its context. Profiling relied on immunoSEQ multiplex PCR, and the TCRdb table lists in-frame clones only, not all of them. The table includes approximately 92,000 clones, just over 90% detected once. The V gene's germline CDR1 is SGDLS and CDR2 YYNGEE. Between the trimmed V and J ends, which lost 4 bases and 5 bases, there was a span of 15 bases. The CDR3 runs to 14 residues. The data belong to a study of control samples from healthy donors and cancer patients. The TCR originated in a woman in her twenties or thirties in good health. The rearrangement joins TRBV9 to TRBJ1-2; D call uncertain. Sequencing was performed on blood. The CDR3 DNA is TGTGCCAGCAGCTCCGCGACGGGGATTTATGGCTACACCTTC. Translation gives CASSSATGIYGYTF.